One and the same sample provided the 20 T cell receptor beta chains below, sequenced in a study of blood T cell repertoires in COVID-19. Clones were sequenced by immunoSEQ multiplex PCR, and TCRdb holds only the in-frame ones, with some missing. The data show 250,000 to 400,000 clones, 85% seen once. Specimen: PBMCs or T cells enriched from blood (not recorded which). These receptors all come from a woman in her 30s who had been exposed to COVID-19.

There are a few counts of this clone. The chain combines TRBV27 with TRBJ1-2; 9 bases map to TRBD1. V gave up 5 bases and J gave up 0 bases; unmatched junction bases: 13. CDR1 MNHEY and CDR2 SMNVEV come from the germline V gene (reference sequence). The length of the CDR3 is 18 residues. CDR3 amino acids: CASSPYSTGGLANYGYTF. CDR3 nucleotide sequence: TGTGCCAGCAGTCCATACTCGACAGGGGGGTTAGCTAACTATGGCTACACCTTC.

The V call is TRBV28, the J call TRBJ1-1; tentative D call: TRBD1 (5 bases). The ends were cut back, 2 bases at V and 4 bases at J, with 11 bases in the middle. This CDR3 is built from 14 residues. Germline V gives CDR1 MDHEN, CDR2 SYDVKM. The CDR3 nucleotides are TGTGCCAGCAGTTTAGGGGGGTTTCGCACTGAAGCTTTCTTT. Encoded protein: CASSLGGFRTEAFF.

The sample holds one count of this clone. This sequence joins TRBV3-1 (or the pseudogene TRBV3-2) and TRBJ2-2; maybe TRBD1 (7 bases). Trimming stripped 1 base from V and 6 bases from J, with 15 bases between. This CDR3 has 16 residues. Germline CDR1 and CDR2: LGHDT and YNNKEL (reference sequence). The CDR3 reads CASSQVPTGRPGELFF. In DNA form, the CDR3 reads TGTGCCAGCAGCCAAGTTCCGACAGGGAGGCCCGGGGAGCTGTTTTTT.

A single count supports this clone. The gene calls are TRBV7-3 and TRBJ2-5; D gene ambiguous. The CDR3 extends over 14 amino acids. CDR1 SGHTA and CDR2 FQGTGA come from the germline V gene. V shed 1 base and J shed 5 bases, with 11 bases lying between them. The DNA of the CDR3 is TGTGCCAGCAGCTTAAGGGCCAGCATGGAGACCCAGTACTTC. Its translation is CASSLRASMETQYF.

This chain joins TRBV11-2 and TRBJ2-7; the D gene is possibly TRBD1 (8 bases). The CDR3 totals 14 residues. Trimming took 4 bases from V and 4 from J, leaving 14 bases between them. CDR1 is SGHAT, CDR2 FQNNGV, per germline. The CDR3 nucleotides read TGTGCCAGCAGCTACGGACAGGGAGGGTACGAGCAGTACTTC. The encoded protein is CASSYGQGGYEQYF.

The V and J genes are TRBV15 and TRBJ1-2; D not certain. CDR1 LNHNV and CDR2 YYDKDF come from the germline V gene (reference sequence). There are 15 residues in the CDR3. The V and J ends lost 0 bases and 0 bases respectively, with 8 bases between them. In DNA, the CDR3 is TGTGCCACCAGCAGAGATCAGGCAGCTAACTATGGCTACACCTTC. It is translated as CATSRDQAANYGYTF.

The genes are TRBV9 and TRBJ2-5; D is ambiguous. The germline V gene has CDR1 SGDLS and CDR2 YYNGEE. V lost 0 bases and J lost 4, with 16 bases in between. This CDR3 is 16 amino acids long. CDR3 sequence reads: CASSVAGALMGETQYF. In nucleotides, the CDR3 is TGTGCCAGCAGCGTAGCTGGAGCCCTGATGGGAGAGACCCAGTACTTC.

The chain has TRBV4-2 and TRBJ2-3, with 7 bases lining up with TRBD2. Germline CDR1 is LGHNA and CDR2 is YNFKEQ. The V segment lost 4 bases and the J segment 0 bases; nucleotides outside the gene matches: 16. The CDR3 runs 19 residues. Here the CDR3 DNA reads TGTGCCAGCAGCCGCGAAAAGAGCGGGACCACCCCTAGCACAGATACGCAGTATTTT. The encoded protein is CASSREKSGTTPSTDTQYF.

The chain employs TRBV7-9 and TRBJ2-3, with D tentatively TRBD2 (5 bases). Germline V gene lookup returns CDR1 SEHNR and CDR2 FQNEAQ (reference sequence). Deletions cut 5 bases from V and 5 bases from J, with 14 bases between. This CDR3 region has 14 residues. The CDR3 protein is CASSPEGRGDTQYF. The CDR3 DNA follows: TGTGCCAGCAGCCCCGAGGGCCGGGGAGATACGCAGTATTTT.

V and J are TRBV10-1 and TRBJ1-1, with D possibly matching TRBD1 (5 bases). Per the germline V gene, CDR1 is WNHNN and CDR2 is SYGVQD (reference sequence). V was clipped by 11 bases and J by 5 bases, with 30 bases between them. CDR3 length: 17 amino acids. The CDR3 bases are TGCGCCTCCTTCCCCCCCTTAAACGGGAGGGGAGGGACTGAAGCTTTCTTT. Protein product: CASFPPLNGRGGTEAFF.

The chain has TRBV5-1 and TRBJ1-4, with TRBD1 as a possible D gene (6 bases). Deletions cut 5 bases from V and 3 bases from J, with 17 bases between. The germline V gene has CDR1 SGHRS and CDR2 YFSETQ. The CDR3 consists of 16 residues. The CDR3 DNA reads TGCGCCAGCAGGGACCCGATACAGGGTGCTAATGAAAAACTGTTTTTT. Protein: CASRDPIQGANEKLFF.

The rearrangement joins TRBV28 to TRBJ1-2; D gene ambiguous. The CDR3 covers 14 residues. The V gene lost 3 bases and the J gene lost 4 bases, with 12 bases spanning the gap. Per the germline V gene, CDR1 is MDHEN and CDR2 is SYDVKM. The CDR3 DNA sequence: TGTGCCAGCAGTTTCCCAGGCCAAGGCTATGGCTACACCTTC. Its translation: CASSFPGQGYGYTF.

Only a few counts were recorded for this clone. The chain employs TRBV4-1 and TRBJ1-2; TRBD1 is a possible D gene (5 bases). V gave up 3 bases and J gave up 0 bases, with 11 bases separating them. CDR1 is MGHRA, CDR2 YSYEKL, per germline. This CDR3 has 15 residues. This CDR3 is CASSQRDGSNYGYTF. CDR3 nucleotides: TGCGCCAGCAGCCAGCGGGACGGTTCTAACTATGGCTACACCTTC.

The gene calls are TRBV24-1 and TRBJ1-2; 10 positions match TRBD1. In germline, CDR1 is KGHDR, CDR2 SFDVKD. This CDR3 is built from 15 residues. The J segment lost 4 bases and the V segment lost 5 bases, leaving 6 bases of the junction unmatched. Here the CDR3 DNA reads TGTGCCACCAGTGGACAGGGGGCGAGCTTCTATGGCTACACCTTC. Translated: CATSGQGASFYGYTF.

The chain employs TRBV5-5 and TRBJ2-6, with D possibly TRBD2 on 7 matching bases. Germline V gives CDR1 SGHKS, CDR2 YYEKEE (reference sequence). The CDR3 is made up of 19 amino acids. The V and J ends lost 0 bases and 4 bases respectively, with 20 bases between them. DNA for the CDR3: TGTGCCAGCAGCTTGGAGTTGGGGGCGGGAGTAGGAGGGGCCAACGTCCTGACTTTC. The encoded protein is CASSLELGAGVGGANVLTF.

The chain has TRBV5-1 and TRBJ2-7; TRBD2 agrees at 9 bases. The CDR3 runs to 13 residues. The germline gives CDR1 SGHRS, CDR2 YFSETQ. V shed 7 bases, J shed 9 bases, and the junction held 11 bases outside the gene matches. CDR3 in DNA: TGCGCCAGCCGCACTAGCGGGTCCAACGGGCAGTACTTC. Translated, it gives CASRTSGSNGQYF.

The chain uses TRBV5-1 and TRBJ1-4; TRBD1 might be the D (5 bases). Between the trimmed V and J ends, which lost 1 base and 0 bases, there was a span of 7 bases. Germline CDR1 is SGHRS and CDR2 is YFSETQ. The CDR3 totals 15 residues. The CDR3 region is CASSLTGATNEKLFF. In DNA, the CDR3 is TGCGCCAGCAGCTTGACAGGAGCAACTAATGAAAAACTGTTTTTT.

V gene TRBV7-9 combines with J gene TRBJ1-5; D remains unclear. CDR1 SEHNR and CDR2 FQNEAQ come from the germline V gene (reference sequence). V lost 6 bases and J lost 2, with 8 bases in between. The CDR3 runs 13 residues. DNA for the CDR3: TGTGCCAGCAGTCCTACTGGCAATCAGCCCCAGCATTTT. This encodes CASSPTGNQPQHF. Together with reference TRBV7-9 and TRBJ1-5, the CDR3 gives the full variable domain: DTGVSQNPRHKITKRGQNVTFRCDPISEHNRLYWYRQTLGQGPEFLTYFQNEAQLEKSRLLSDRFSAERPKGSFSTLEIQRTEQGDSAMYLCASSPTGNQPQHFGDGTRLSIL.

The chain combines TRBV10-3 with TRBJ2-5; TRBD1 might be the D (5 bases). In germline, CDR1 is ENHRY, CDR2 SYGVKD. The length of the CDR3 is 13 residues. V was pared by 8 bases and J by 0 bases, with 10 bases between. The CDR3, as DNA: TGTGCCATCCAGGGCGGCTACCAAGAGACCCAGTACTTC. This codes for CAIQGGYQETQYF.

This clone was counted a single time. The CDR3, as DNA: TGTGCCAGCAGCCGACAGGGGGTCGTCAATGAGCAGTTCTTC. It codes for CASSRQGVVNEQFF. The rearrangement joins TRBV7-3 to TRBJ2-1; 9 bases match TRBD1. CDR3 length equals 14 residues. Germline-derived CDR1 and CDR2 are SGHTA and FQGTGA. The trim removed 5 bases at V and 6 bases at J, leaving 5 bases unmatched.